The rows below give T cell receptor beta chains drawn from one sample of a study of identical twins. TCRdb passed the 5' RACE reads through MiXCR, listing each CDR3 protein once. This table holds under 900,000 distinct CDR3 sequences, 18% found once. These records were also assigned to another study, of T cells expressing NK-cell markers.

The sequenced material came from PBMCs. The receptors shown here come from a woman aged 18-35 years in good health. CDR3s include the opening cysteine and the closing phenylalanine or tryptophan. Fields, in order: V gene, J gene, D gene, clone size, CDR3 DNA, CDR3 protein. D genes are given only for firm matches. The size entry is marked missing in some rows and otherwise reads once, few, many or a size class.

>TRBV20-1|TRBJ2-1|-|-
TGCAGTGCGAATAAAGCCCTCTACAATGAGCAGTTCTTC
CSANKALYNEQFF
>TRBV12-5|TRBJ2-3|TRBD2|few
TGTGCTAGTGGTTTGGTAGAGCGACTAGCGTCGGCAGATACGCAGTATTTT
CASGLVERLASADTQYF
>TRBV12-3/TRBV12-4|TRBJ1-3|TRBD1|few
TGTGCCAGCAGGCCGACAGGGTCTGGAAACACCATATATTTT
CASRPTGSGNTIYF
>TRBV30|TRBJ2-1|-|-
TGTGCCTGGAGTGGGTCCTACAATGAGCAGTTCTTC
CAWSGSYNEQFF
>TRBV7-8|TRBJ1-5|-|many
TGTGCCAGCAGCCCTAACAGGGTACTAAGGGATAGCAATCAGCCCCAGCATTTT
CASSPNRVLRDSNQPQHF
>TRBV6-2/TRBV6-3|TRBJ2-2|-|-
TGTGCCAGCAGTTCCGGGACACCGAACACCGGGGAGCTGTTTTTT
CASSSGTPNTGELFF
>TRBV18|TRBJ2-7|TRBD2|-
TGTGCCAGCTCAACCAGGACTAGCGGGGACTACGAGCAGTACTTC
CASSTRTSGDYEQYF
>TRBV5-5|TRBJ2-3|-|few
TGTGCCAGCAGCTTGACTTTAGCGGAACTAGGAGATACGCAGTATTTT
CASSLTLAELGDTQYF
>TRBV20-1|TRBJ1-6|-|few
TGCAGTGCTATTCTCCGGGGCTTTAATTCACCCCTCCACTTT
CSAILRGFNSPLHF
>TRBV6-2/TRBV6-3|TRBJ2-2|TRBD2|-
TGTGCCAGCAGCGAAGGGTCTAGCGGGAGGGCTCACACCGGGGAGCTGTTTTTT
CASSEGSSGRAHTGELFF
>TRBV2|TRBJ1-2|-|-
TGTGCCAGCAGTGAAGCGTCAGGGAGGGCAGACTATGGCTACACCTTC
CASSEASGRADYGYTF